This passage covers 10 T cell receptor beta chains from one sample sequenced in a study of T cell repertoires in cytomegalovirus infection. TCRdb itself ran the reads through MiXCR, one entry per CDR3 protein. The table shows hundreds of thousands of distinct CDR3 sequences, with roughly 33% occurring only once. Antigens of these TCRs are unknown. Sequencing was performed on cultured PBMCs, taken from culture after CMV antigen stimulation. These receptors all come from a human donor in good health (CMV status not recorded). Some clones in this sample may be carry-over from other donors' samples.

The J gene is TRBJ2-6, the V gene TRBV6-2 or TRBV6-3, with no clear D. The length of the CDR3 is 15 residues. The ends were cut back, 4 bases at V and 0 bases at J, with 7 bases in the middle. Germline V lookup: CDR1 MNHEY, CDR2 SVGEGT. The CDR3 loop is CASSLPNSGANVLTF. CDR3 DNA sequence: TGTGCCAGCAGTTTACCGAACTCTGGGGCCAACGTCCTGACTTTC.

This clonotype was seen a handful of times. The chain joins TRBV27 to TRBJ1-6, with a weak D call TRBD1 (5 bases). The germline V gene has CDR1 MNHEY and CDR2 SMNVEV (reference sequence). The CDR3 length is 15 residues. The V end lost 0 bases, the J end lost 4 bases, and 7 bases lay between the germline ends. CDR3 amino acids: CASSLSRQYNSPLHF. CDR3 DNA sequence: TGTGCCAGCAGTTTATCTCGACAGTATAATTCACCCCTCCACTTT.

This clonotype was counted ten times or more. This chain joins TRBV11-3 and TRBJ2-1; D gene ambiguous. Trimming removed 3 bases at V and 7 bases at J, with 7 bases between. CDR1 and CDR2 from the germline V gene are SGHNT and YENEEA. The CDR3 contains 12 residues. The CDR3 here is CASSFTGNEQFF. CDR3 nucleotides: TGTGCCAGCAGCTTTACCGGTAATGAGCAGTTCTTC.

V usage is TRBV11-1 and J usage is TRBJ2-1, with D unresolved. Germline CDR1 is SGHAT and CDR2 is FQDESV (reference sequence). The ends were cut back, 6 bases at V and 8 bases at J, with 20 bases in the middle. The CDR3 runs 15 residues. CDR3 loop: CASSQPTNLRHEQFF. The CDR3 DNA sequence: TGTGCCAGCAGTCAACCGACCAACTTGCGCCATGAGCAGTTCTTC.

Many counts were recorded for this clonotype. This chain joins TRBV7-2 and TRBJ1-6; the match to TRBD1 covers 7 bases. The ends lost 5 bases at V and 7 bases at J; junction bases unmatched: 11. The CDR3 sequence is 16 residues long. CDR1 is SGHTA, CDR2 FQGNSA, per germline. In nucleotides, the CDR3 is TGTGCCAGCAGCGAACAATCCGGGACAGCCAATTCACCCCTCCACTTT. Amino acids: CASSEQSGTANSPLHF.

V gene TRBV19 combines with J gene TRBJ2-1, with TRBD2 matching over 8 bases. The V and J ends lost 4 bases and 8 bases, in that order; junction bases with no gene match: 7. In germline, CDR1 is LNHDA, CDR2 SQIVND (reference sequence). The CDR3 runs to 14 residues. CDR3 sequence: CASSTRLASDEQFF. Here the CDR3 DNA reads TGTGCCAGTAGTACCCGACTAGCGAGCGATGAGCAGTTCTTC.

This clonotype was recorded a few times. The CDR3 reads CASSSGPPTLENTEAFF. In nucleotides, the CDR3 is TGTGCCAGCAGCTCTGGACCGCCTACATTGGAGAACACTGAAGCTTTCTTT. The rearrangement joins TRBV7-9 to TRBJ1-1, with D hard to call. The CDR3 consists of 17 residues. Germline V gene data show CDR1 as SEHNR and CDR2 as FQNEAQ (reference sequence). Trimming shortened V by 4 bases and J by 1 base, and 19 bases separated the two germline ends.

This clonotype was picked up a small number of times. V gene TRBV7-8 combines with J gene TRBJ2-5; D remains unclear. The germline V gene has CDR1 SGHVS and CDR2 FQNEAQ. This CDR3 contains 13 residues. V lost 5 bases and J lost 8, with 15 bases in between. In DNA, the CDR3 is TGTGCCAGCAGCCCTTCAGTGGGGATAACCCAGTACTTC. Translation gives CASSPSVGITQYF.

A few counts support this clonotype. J is TRBJ2-3 and V is TRBV18; D is uncertain. Trimming shortened V by 0 bases and J by 1 base, and 11 bases separated the two germline ends. Germline lookup yields CDR1 KGHSH and CDR2 LQKENI. The CDR3 consists of 16 residues. CDR3 sequence reads: CASSPPLAARTDTQYF. For the CDR3, the DNA is TGTGCCAGCTCACCACCGCTTGCGGCGCGCACAGATACGCAGTATTTT.

This clonotype has only a few counts. The rearrangement uses TRBV18 and TRBJ2-1; TRBD2 might be the D (6 bases). Germline lookup yields CDR1 KGHSH and CDR2 LQKENI. The CDR3 spans 16 residues. The V and J ends lost 3 bases and 0 bases respectively, with 12 bases between them. The CDR3 here is CASSPTPGSSYNEQFF. The CDR3, as DNA: TGTGCCAGCTCACCGACCCCCGGGAGCTCCTACAATGAGCAGTTCTTC.